This T cell receptor (beta chain) is drawn from a study of cytomegalovirus exposure and HLA in healthy donors. Germline values: CDR1 MDHEN, CDR2 SYDVKM. Trimming removed 4 bases from V and 5 bases from J, with 6 bases in between. The CDR3 runs to 11 residues. Primers included in the PCR were 60 Vbeta and 13 Jbeta primers. Generated by immunoSEQ multiplex PCR, the TCRdb table keeps only in-frame clones and is missing some. In the table there are about 140,000 clones, 70% to 85% of which are singletons. As to this clone: At the DNA level, this CDR3 is encoded by other sequences in the same sample as well.

The chain couples TRBV28 to TRBJ2-7; D possibly corresponds to TRBD2 (5 bases). The receptor was isolated from a man aged 25-45 years in good health and CMV-seropositive. The sample comprised PBMCs. The CDR3 here is CASSSSHEQYF. As DNA, the CDR3 is TGTGCCAGCAGTTCTAGCCACGAGCAGTACTTC.